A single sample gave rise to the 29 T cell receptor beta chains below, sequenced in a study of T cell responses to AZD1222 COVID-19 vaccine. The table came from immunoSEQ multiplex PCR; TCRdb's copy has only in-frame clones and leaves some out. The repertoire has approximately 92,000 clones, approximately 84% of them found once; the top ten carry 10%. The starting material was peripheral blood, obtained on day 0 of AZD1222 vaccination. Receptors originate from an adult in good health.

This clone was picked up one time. CDR3 sequence reads: CASINSGGDTQYF. The CDR3 DNA is TGTGCCAGCATTAATAGCGGGGGAGATACGCAGTATTTT. This sequence joins TRBV12-3 or TRBV12-4 and TRBJ2-3; the match to TRBD2 covers 9 bases. Trimming removed 7 bases from V and 5 bases from J; junction bases left unmatched: 4. This CDR3 contains 13 residues.

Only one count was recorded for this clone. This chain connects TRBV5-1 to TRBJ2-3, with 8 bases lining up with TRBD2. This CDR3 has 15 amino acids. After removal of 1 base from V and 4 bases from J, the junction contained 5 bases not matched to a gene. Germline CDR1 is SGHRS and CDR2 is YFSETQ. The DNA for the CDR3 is TGCGCCAGCAGCTTGACGGCTAGCGGGTCAGATACGCAGTATTTT. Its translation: CASSLTASGSDTQYF.

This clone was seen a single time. CDR3 loop: CASTPVLSSGRDVGGELFF. CDR3 coding DNA: TGTGCCAGCACCCCTGTTCTTTCTAGCGGGAGAGATGTAGGCGGGGAGCTGTTTTTT. The chain links TRBV7-9 to TRBJ2-2; 10 bases fit TRBD2. J lost 7 bases, V lost 7 bases, and 21 bases had no gene match. The CDR3 is 19 residues long. CDR1 and CDR2 (germline): SEHNR, FQNEAQ (reference sequence).

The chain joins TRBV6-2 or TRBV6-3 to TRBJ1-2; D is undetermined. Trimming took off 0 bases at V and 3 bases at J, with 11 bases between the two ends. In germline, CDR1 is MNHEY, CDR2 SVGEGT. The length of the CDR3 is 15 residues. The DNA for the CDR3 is TGTGCCAGCAGTTACTCGAGAAGGGTTGACTATGGCTACACCTTC. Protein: CASSYSRRVDYGYTF.

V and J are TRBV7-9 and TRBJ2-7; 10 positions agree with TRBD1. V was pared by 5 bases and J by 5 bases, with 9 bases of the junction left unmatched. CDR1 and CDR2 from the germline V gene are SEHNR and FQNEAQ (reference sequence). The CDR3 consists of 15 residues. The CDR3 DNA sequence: TGTGCCAGCAGCCTAGTAAGGGACAGGGGCCACGAGCAGTACTTC. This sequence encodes CASSLVRDRGHEQYF.

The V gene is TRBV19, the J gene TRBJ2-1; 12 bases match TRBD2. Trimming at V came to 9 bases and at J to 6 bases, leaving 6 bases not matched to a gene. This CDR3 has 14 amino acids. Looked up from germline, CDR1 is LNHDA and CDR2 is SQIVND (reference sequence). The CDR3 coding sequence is TGTGCCAGGGGGGGACTAGCGGGCTTCAATGAGCAGTTCTTC. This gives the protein CARGGLAGFNEQFF.

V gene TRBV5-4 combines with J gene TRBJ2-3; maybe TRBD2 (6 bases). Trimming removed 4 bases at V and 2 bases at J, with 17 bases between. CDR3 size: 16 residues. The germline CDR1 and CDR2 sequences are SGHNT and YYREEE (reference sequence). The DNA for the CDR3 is TGTGCCAGCAGCCCGTACCCGGAGGGCACCACAGATACGCAGTATTTT. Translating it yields CASSPYPEGTTDTQYF.

The CDR3 sequence: CASSLGTSREQYF. The CDR3 DNA follows: TGTGCCAGCAGCCTCGGGACTTCAAGAGAGCAGTACTTC. The genes are TRBV5-6 and TRBJ2-7, with D maybe TRBD2 (6 bases). The CDR3 covers 13 residues. Germline CDR1 and CDR2: SGHDT and YYEEEE. V lost 4 bases to trimming and J lost 7 bases, with 15 bases between them.

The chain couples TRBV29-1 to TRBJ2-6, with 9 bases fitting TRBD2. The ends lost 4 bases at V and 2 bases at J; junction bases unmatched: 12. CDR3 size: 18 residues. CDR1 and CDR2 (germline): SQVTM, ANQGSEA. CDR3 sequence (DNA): TGCAGCGTTGGTTTAATCGGAGCGGGAGGTCCTGGGGCCAACGTCCTGACTTTC. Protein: CSVGLIGAGGPGANVLTF. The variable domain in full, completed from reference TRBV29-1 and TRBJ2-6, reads SAVISQKPSRDICQRGTSLTIQCQVDSQVTMMFWYRQQPGQSLTLIATANQGSEATYESGFVIDKFPISRPNLTFSTLTVSNMSPEDSSIYLCSVGLIGAGGPGANVLTFGAGSRLTVL.

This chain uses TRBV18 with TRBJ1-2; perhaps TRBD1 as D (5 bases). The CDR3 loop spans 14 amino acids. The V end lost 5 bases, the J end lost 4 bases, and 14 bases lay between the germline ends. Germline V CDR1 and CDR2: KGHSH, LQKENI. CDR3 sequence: CASSTEIDSYGYTF. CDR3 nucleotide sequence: TGTGCCAGCTCAACAGAAATCGACAGCTATGGCTACACCTTC.

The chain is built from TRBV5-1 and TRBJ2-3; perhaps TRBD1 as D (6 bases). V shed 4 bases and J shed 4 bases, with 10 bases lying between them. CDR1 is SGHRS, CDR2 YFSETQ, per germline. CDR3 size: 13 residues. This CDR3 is CASSQGSPDTQYF. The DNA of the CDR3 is TGCGCCAGCAGCCAGGGGTCCCCAGATACGCAGTATTTT.

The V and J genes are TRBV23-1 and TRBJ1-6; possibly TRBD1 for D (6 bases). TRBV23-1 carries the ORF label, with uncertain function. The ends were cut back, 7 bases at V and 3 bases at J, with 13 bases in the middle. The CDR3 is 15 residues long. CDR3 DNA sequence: TGCGCCAGCACCAGATTCAGGGGCTATAATTCACCCCTCCACTTT. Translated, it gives CASTRFRGYNSPLHF.

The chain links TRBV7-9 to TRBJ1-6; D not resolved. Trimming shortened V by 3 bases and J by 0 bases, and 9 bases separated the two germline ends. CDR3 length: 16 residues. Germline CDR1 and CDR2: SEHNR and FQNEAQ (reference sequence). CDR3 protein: CASSLDLSSYNSPLHF. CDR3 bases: TGTGCCAGCAGCTTGGACTTGAGCTCCTATAATTCACCCCTCCACTTT. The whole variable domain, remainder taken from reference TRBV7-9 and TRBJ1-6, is DTGVSQNPRHKITKRGQNVTFRCDPISEHNRLYWYRQTLGQGPEFLTYFQNEAQLEKSRLLSDRFSAERPKGSFSTLEIQRTEQGDSAMYLCASSLDLSSYNSPLHFGNGTRLTVT.

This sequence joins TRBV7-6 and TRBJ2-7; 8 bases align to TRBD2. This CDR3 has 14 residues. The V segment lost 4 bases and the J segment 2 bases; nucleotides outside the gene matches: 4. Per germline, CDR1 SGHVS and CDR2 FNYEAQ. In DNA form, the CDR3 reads TGTGCCAGCAGCTCGGGGGGGCAGGCCTACGAGCAGTACTTC. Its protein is CASSSGGQAYEQYF.

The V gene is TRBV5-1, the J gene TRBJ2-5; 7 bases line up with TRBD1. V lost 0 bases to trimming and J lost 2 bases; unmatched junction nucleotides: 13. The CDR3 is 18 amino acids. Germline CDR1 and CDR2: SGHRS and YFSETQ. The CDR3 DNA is TGCGCCAGCAGCTTGGACAGGGGCCTGGGATCCTTGCAAGAGACCCAGTACTTC. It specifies CASSLDRGLGSLQETQYF.

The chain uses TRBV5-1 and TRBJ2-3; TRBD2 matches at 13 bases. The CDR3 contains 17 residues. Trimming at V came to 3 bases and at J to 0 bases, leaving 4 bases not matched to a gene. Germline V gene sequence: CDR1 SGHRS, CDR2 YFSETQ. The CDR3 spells CASSWTSGGSSTDTQYF. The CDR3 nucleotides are TGCGCCAGCAGCTGGACTAGCGGGGGCTCGAGCACAGATACGCAGTATTTT.

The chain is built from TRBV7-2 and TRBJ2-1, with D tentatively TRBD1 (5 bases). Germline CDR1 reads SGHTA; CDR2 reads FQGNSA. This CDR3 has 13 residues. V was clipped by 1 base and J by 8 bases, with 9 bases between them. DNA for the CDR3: TGTGCCAGCAGCTTAGAGGGGATCCATGAGCAGTTCTTC. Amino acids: CASSLEGIHEQFF.

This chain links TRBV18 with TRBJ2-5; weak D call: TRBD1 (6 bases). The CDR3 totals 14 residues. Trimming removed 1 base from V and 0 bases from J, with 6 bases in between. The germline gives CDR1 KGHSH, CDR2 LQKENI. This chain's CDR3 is CASSPRDNQETQYF. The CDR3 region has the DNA TGTGCCAGCTCACCACGGGACAACCAAGAGACCCAGTACTTC.

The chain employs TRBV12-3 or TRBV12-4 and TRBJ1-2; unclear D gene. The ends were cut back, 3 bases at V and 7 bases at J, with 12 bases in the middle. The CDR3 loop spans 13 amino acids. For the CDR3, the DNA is TGTGCCAGCAGTTTCCTGAGTGAGGCTGGCTACACCTTC. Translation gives CASSFLSEAGYTF.

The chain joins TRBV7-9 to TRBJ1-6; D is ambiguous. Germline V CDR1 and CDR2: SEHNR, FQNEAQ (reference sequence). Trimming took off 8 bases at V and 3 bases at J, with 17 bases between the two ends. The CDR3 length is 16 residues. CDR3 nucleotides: TGTGCCAGCGCTAGCTTGGAGGCTGTCTATAATTCACCCCTCCACTTT. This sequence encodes CASASLEAVYNSPLHF. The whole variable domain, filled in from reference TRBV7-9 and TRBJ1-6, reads DTGVSQNPRHKITKRGQNVTFRCDPISEHNRLYWYRQTLGQGPEFLTYFQNEAQLEKSRLLSDRFSAERPKGSFSTLEIQRTEQGDSAMYLCASASLEAVYNSPLHFGNGTRLTVT.

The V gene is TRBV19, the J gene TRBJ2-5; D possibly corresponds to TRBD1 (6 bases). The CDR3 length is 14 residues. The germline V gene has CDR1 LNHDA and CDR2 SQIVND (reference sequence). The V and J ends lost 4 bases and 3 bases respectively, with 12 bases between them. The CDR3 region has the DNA TGTGCCAGTAGTACTCAGGGGTCCAAAGAGACCCAGTACTTC. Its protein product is CASSTQGSKETQYF. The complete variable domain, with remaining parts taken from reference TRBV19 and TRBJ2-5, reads DGGITQSPKYLFRKEGQNVTLSCEQNLNHDAMYWYRQDPGQGLRLIYYSQIVNDFQKGDIAEGYSVSREKKESFPLTVTSAQKNPTAFYLCASSTQGSKETQYFGPGTRLLVL.

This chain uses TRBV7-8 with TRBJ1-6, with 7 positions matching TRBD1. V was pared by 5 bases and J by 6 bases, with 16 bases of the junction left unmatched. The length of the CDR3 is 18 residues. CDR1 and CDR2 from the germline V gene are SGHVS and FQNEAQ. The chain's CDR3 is CASSPQGTATGFNSPLHF. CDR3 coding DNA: TGTGCCAGCAGCCCCCAGGGGACAGCGACCGGATTTAATTCACCCCTCCACTTT.

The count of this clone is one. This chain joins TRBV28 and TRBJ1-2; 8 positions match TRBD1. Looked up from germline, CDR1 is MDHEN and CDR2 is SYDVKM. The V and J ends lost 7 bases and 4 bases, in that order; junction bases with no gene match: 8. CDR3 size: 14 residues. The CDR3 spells CASTRDRTIYGYTF. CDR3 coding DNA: TGTGCCAGCACCAGGGACAGGACGATCTATGGCTACACCTTC.

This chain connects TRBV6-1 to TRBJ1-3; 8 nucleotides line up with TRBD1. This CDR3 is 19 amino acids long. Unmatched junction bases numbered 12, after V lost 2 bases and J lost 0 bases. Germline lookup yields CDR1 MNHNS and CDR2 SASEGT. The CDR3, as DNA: TGTGCCAGCAGTGAATTGGTGGGACAGGCGATCAGCTCTGGAAACACCATATATTTT. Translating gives CASSELVGQAISSGNTIYF.

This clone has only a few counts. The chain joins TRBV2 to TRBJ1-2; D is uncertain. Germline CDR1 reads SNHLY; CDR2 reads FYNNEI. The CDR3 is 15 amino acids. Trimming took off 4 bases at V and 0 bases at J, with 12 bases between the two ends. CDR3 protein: CASSVLWTANYGYTF. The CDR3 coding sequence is TGTGCCAGCAGTGTCTTATGGACGGCTAACTATGGCTACACCTTC.

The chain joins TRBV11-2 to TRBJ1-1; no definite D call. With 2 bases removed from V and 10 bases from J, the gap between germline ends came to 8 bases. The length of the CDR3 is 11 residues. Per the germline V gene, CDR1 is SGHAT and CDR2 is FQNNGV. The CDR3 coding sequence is TGTGCCAGCAGCTTATCTGTCGGAGCTTTCTTT. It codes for CASSLSVGAFF. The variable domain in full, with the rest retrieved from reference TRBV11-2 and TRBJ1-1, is EAGVAQSPRYKIIEKRQSVAFWCNPISGHATLYWYQQILGQGPKLLIQFQNNGVVDDSQLPKDRFSAERLKGVDSTLKIQPAKLEDSAVYLCASSLSVGAFFGQGTRLTVV.

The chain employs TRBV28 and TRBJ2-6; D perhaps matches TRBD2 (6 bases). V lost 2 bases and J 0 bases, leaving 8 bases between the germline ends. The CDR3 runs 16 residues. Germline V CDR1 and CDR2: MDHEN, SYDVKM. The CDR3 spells CASSLPGDSGANVLTF. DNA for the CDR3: TGTGCCAGCAGTTTACCGGGAGACTCTGGGGCCAACGTCCTGACTTTC.

The CDR3 bases are TGTGCCCTCAGTAAAACTTTCTTT. Its protein product is CALSKTFF. The chain joins TRBV30 to TRBJ1-1, with D uncertain. V was trimmed by 8 bases and J by 12 bases, leaving 10 bases between them. This CDR3 comprises 8 residues. Germline V gene lookup returns CDR1 GTSNPN and CDR2 SVGIG (reference sequence).

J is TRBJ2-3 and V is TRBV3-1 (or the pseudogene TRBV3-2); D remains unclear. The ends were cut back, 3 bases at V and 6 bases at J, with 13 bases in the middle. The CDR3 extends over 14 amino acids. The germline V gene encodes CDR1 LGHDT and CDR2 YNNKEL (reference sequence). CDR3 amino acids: CASSHPVTRDTQYF. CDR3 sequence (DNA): TGTGCCAGCAGCCATCCGGTGACCCGCGATACGCAGTATTTT.